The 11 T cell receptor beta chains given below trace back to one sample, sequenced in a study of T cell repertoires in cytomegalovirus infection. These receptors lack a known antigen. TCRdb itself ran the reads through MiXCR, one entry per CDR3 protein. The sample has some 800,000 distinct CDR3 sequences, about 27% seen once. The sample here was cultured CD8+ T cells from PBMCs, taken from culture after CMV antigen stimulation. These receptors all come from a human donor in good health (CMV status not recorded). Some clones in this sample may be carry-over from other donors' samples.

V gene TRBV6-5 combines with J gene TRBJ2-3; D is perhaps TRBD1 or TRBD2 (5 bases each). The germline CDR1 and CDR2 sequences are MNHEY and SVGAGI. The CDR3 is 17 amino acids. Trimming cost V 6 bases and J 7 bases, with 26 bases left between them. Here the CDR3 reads CASRLGPGPAKIYTQYF. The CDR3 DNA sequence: TGTGCCAGCAGACTTGGACCGGGACCCGCTAAAATATATACGCAGTATTTT.

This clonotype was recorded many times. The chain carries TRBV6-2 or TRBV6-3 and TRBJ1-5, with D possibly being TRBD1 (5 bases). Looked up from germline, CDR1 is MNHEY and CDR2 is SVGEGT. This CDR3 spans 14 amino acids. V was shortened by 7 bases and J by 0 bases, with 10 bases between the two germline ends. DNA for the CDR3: TGTGCCAGCACGGGACTCGCTAGCAATCAGCCCCAGCATTTT. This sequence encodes CASTGLASNQPQHF.

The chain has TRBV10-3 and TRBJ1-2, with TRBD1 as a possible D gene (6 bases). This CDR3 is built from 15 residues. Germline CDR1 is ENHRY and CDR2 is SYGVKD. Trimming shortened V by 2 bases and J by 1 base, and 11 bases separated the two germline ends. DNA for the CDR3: TGTGCCATCAGTGAGAGGGGACACCTTAACTATGGCTACACCTTC. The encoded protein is CAISERGHLNYGYTF.

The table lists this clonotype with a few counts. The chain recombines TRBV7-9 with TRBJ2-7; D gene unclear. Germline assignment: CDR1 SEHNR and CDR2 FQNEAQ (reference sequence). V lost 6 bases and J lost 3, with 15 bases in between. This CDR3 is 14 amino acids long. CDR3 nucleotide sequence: TGTGCCAGCAGTCTAGGACCCCAAGACTACGAGCAGTACTTC. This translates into CASSLGPQDYEQYF.

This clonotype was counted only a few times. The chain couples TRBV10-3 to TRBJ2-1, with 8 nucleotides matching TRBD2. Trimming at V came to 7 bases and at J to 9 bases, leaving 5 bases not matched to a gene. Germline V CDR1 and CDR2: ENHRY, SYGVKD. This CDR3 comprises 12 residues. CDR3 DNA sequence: TGTGCCATCATGACTAGCGAGGCTGAGCAGTTCTTC. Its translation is CAIMTSEAEQFF.

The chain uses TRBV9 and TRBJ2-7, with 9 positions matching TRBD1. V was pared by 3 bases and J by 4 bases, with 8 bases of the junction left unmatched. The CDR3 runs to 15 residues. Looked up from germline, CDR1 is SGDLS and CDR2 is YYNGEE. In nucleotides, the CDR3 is TGTGCCAGCAGCGCCCCTACAGGGGGCGGATACGAGCAGTACTTC. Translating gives CASSAPTGGGYEQYF.

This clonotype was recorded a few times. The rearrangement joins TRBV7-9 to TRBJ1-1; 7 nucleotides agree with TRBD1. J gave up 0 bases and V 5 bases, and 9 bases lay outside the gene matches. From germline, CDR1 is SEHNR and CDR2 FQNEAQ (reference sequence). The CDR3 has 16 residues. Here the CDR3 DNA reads TGTGCCAGCAGCCCCATGGGGACAGTGTTGAACACTGAAGCTTTCTTT. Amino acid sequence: CASSPMGTVLNTEAFF.

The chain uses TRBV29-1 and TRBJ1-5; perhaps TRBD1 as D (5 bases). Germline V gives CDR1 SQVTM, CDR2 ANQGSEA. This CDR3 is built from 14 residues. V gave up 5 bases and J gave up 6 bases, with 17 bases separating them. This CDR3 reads CSVRSGALGQPQHF. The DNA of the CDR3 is TGCAGCGTTCGATCCGGGGCGCTCGGTCAGCCCCAGCATTTT.

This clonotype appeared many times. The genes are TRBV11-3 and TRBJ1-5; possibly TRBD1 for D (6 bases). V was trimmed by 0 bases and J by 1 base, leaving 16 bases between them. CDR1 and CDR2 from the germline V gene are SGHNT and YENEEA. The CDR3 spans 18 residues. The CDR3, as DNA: TGTGCCAGCAGCTTAGATCGGGTTGGCAGGGGAAGCAATCAGCCCCAGCATTTT. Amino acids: CASSLDRVGRGSNQPQHF.

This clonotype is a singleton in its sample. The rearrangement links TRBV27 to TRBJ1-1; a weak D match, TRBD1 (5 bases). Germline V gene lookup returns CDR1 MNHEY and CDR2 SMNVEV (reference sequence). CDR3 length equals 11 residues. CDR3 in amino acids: CIAGVNTEAFF. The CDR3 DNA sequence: TGTATTGCGGGGGTGAACACTGAAGCTTTCTTT.

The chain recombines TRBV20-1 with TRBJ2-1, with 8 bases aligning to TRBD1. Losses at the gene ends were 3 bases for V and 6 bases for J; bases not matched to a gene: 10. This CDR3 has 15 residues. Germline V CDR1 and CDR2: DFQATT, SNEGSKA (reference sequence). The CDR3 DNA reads TGCAGTGCTAGGTCCTCCGGGACAGGTCTCAATGAGCAGTTCTTC. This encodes CSARSSGTGLNEQFF.